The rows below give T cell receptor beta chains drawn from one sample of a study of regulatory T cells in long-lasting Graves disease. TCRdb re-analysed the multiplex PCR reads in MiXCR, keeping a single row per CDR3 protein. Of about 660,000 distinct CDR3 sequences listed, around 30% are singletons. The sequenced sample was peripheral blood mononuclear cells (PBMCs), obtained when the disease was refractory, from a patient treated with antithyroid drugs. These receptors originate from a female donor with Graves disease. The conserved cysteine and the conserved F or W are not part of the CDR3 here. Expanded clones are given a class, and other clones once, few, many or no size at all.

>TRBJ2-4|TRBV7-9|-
ASSLRAGDKNIQY
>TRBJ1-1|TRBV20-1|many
SAREKGRSTEAF
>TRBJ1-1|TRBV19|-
ASSIFAGGKAF
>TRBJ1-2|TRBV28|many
ASTAQGFRGYT
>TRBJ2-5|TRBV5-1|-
ASSLDPGGETQY
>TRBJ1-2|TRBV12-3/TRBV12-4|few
ASSNVGDGYT
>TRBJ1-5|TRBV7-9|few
ASSPTGGSQPQH
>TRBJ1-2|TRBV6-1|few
ASSRRQTNYGYT
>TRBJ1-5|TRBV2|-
ASSERRPYQPQH
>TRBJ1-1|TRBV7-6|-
ASSLGKGWVNTEAF
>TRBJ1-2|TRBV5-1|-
ASSFSVRFGYT
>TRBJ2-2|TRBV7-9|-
ASSLRQGNTGELF
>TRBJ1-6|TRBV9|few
ASSVVASGSPLH
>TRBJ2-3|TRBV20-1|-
SAALDRGRTDTQY
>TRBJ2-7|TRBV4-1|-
ASSRDPDRPNSYEQY
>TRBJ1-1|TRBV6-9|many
ASSYGTGKRTEAF
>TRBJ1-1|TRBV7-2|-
ASSLAMVGQMNTEAF
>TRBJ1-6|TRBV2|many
ASSEDPPLRGQGSPLH
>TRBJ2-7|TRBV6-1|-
ASTRGGQGSYEQY
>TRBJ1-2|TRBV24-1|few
ATSDTGRPYGYT